Listed here are 21 T cell receptor beta chains from one sample, sequenced in a study of tumor and adjacent non-tumor tissue in lung cancer. A modified ARM-PCR protocol with three rounds of nested PCR amplified TCRbeta. TCRdb itself ran the multiplex PCR reads through MiXCR, one entry per CDR3 protein. The sample records 77,000 or so distinct CDR3 sequences, roughly 73% being singletons. RNA was extracted from bulk tissue without any cell sorting. The sequencing input was lung tumor tissue. These TCRs come from a woman aged 50 to 60 with non-small cell lung cancer.

Ten or more counts support this clonotype. The chain joins TRBV5-4 to TRBJ2-1; 8 bases agree with TRBD2. This CDR3 spans 15 amino acids. Germline V gene data show CDR1 as SGHNT and CDR2 as YYREEE (reference sequence). The V and J ends lost 6 bases and 2 bases, in that order; junction bases with no gene match: 7. This CDR3 reads CASKPLAGTYNEQFF. Here the CDR3 DNA reads TGTGCCAGCAAGCCCCTAGCGGGCACCTACAATGAGCAGTTCTTC.

As to this clonotype: No conserved phenylalanine or tryptophan is present at the end of the CDR3, so a read error is the likely explanation. This sequence joins TRBV12-3 or TRBV12-4 and TRBJ1-5; D remains unclear. The J call could be wrong; TRBJ2-3 is a better fit for the DNA end. This CDR3 spans 15 amino acids. CDR3 in DNA: TGTGCCAGCAGTTTATTGGGGTCGGGCAATCAGCCCCAGTATTAT. Protein product: CASSLLGSGNQPQYY.

The chain employs TRBV29-1 and TRBJ2-7; TRBD2 agrees at 8 bases. The CDR3 is 13 residues long. Germline V CDR1 and CDR2: SQVTM, ANQGSEA. Germline trimming cut 8 bases from V and 0 bases from J; bases unmatched to any gene: 6. The CDR3 region has the DNA TGCAGCATTACAGGGACTAGCTCCTACGAGCAGTACTTC. It translates to CSITGTSSYEQYF.

This clonotype was counted at least ten times. The rearrangement joins TRBV6-2 or TRBV6-3 to TRBJ1-1; the D gene is possibly TRBD1 (6 bases). The CDR3 has 12 amino acids. Germline V gene sequence: CDR1 MNHEY, CDR2 SVGEGT. Trimming removed 6 bases from V and 11 bases from J, with 16 bases in between. The CDR3 protein is CASSADSPRAFF. The CDR3 coding sequence is TGTGCCAGCAGCGCGGACAGCCCCAGGGCTTTCTTT.

In regard to this clonotype: The junction departs from germline at one end; a sequencing error may be responsible. V is TRBV29-1 and J is TRBJ1-1; D call uncertain. The germline V gene encodes CDR1 SQVTM and CDR2 ANQGSEA. The CDR3 extends over 13 amino acids. In nucleotides, the CDR3 is TGTAGCGTTGACTGGCAGGAGGGTACTGAAGCTTTCTTT. This gives the protein CSVDWQEGTEAFF.

On this clonotype itself: One end of the junction is discordant with germline, which a read error may explain. This chain uses TRBV5-8 with TRBJ2-7; D remains unclear. Germline assignment: CDR1 SGHTS and CDR2 YDEGEE. There are 14 residues in the CDR3. CDR3 loop: CATRLDGSSYEQYF. The CDR3 coding sequence is TGTGCCACCAGATTGGACGGGTCTTCTTACGAGCAATACTTC.

Comments on this clonotype: An end of the junction differs from the germline gene, which may be a read error. This chain links TRBV29-1 with TRBJ2-1; D call uncertain. The CDR3 extends over 11 amino acids. Germline CDR1 and CDR2: SQVTM and ANQGSEA. The CDR3 region is CSQRTYNEQSF. CDR3 coding DNA: TGCAGCCAACGTACCTACAATGAGCAGTCGTTC.

V is TRBV12-3 or TRBV12-4 and J is TRBJ2-2; TRBD2 is a possible D gene (6 bases). V lost 7 bases, J lost 4 bases, and 19 bases lay in between. CDR3 length equals 16 residues. The DNA of the CDR3 is TGTGCCAGCACTCTAGTAGGCGGGAAGGTCACCGGGGAGCTGTTTTTT. It translates to CASTLVGGKVTGELFF.

Note on this clonotype: A read error is likely, as this CDR3 ends without the conserved phenylalanine or tryptophan. The chain recombines TRBV29-1 with TRBJ1-1; D not resolved. Germline assignment: CDR1 SQVTM and CDR2 ANQGSEA. The CDR3 totals 12 residues. V lost 8 bases and J lost 8, with 18 bases in between. The CDR3 DNA reads as TGCAGCATCGTTGAGACGAGCACAGAAGCTTTCGTT. This gives the protein CSIVETSTEAFV.

This clonotype is medium-sized (0.01 to 0.1%) in the sample. This chain links TRBV11-2 with TRBJ1-1; D ambiguous. The CDR3 totals 17 residues. Trimming pared 1 base from V and 0 bases from J, leaving 15 bases between. Germline CDR1 reads SGHAT; CDR2 reads FQNNGV. In DNA, the CDR3 is TGTGCCAGCAGCTTAGGCGGGCCCAAAGGTATGAACACTGAAGCTTTCTTT. Translating gives CASSLGGPKGMNTEAFF.

Concerning this clonotype itself: Germline is not matched at one junction end, which may reflect a read error. This chain uses TRBV29-1 with TRBJ2-2, with D perhaps matching TRBD2 (5 bases). The CDR3 runs to 14 residues. Per germline, CDR1 SQVTM and CDR2 ANQGSEA. CDR3 loop: CSVPLSHLTGELFF. The CDR3 DNA reads as TGCAGCGTCCCCTTGAGCCACCTAACCGGGGAACTGTTTTTT.

To note about this clonotype: A much larger clone lies one base from this, so it may be a read error. The chain carries TRBV5-5 and TRBJ2-3, with 13 bases aligning to TRBD2. This CDR3 is 19 amino acids long. Per the germline V gene, CDR1 is SGHKS and CDR2 is YYEKEE (reference sequence). V shed 4 bases and J 14 bases; nucleotides not matched to a gene: 25. CDR3 region: CASSRSGPDLRTSGSPTYF. The CDR3 coding sequence is TGTGCCAGCAGCAGGAGTGGTCCCGATCTCAGGACTAGCGGGAGCCCCACGTATTTT.

The genes are TRBV20-1 and TRBJ2-7; 8 bases map to TRBD2. The CDR3 extends over 19 amino acids. CDR1 is DFQATT, CDR2 SNEGSKA, per germline (reference sequence). Unmatched junction bases numbered 20, after V lost 2 bases and J lost 2 bases. The CDR3 protein is CSARNLTPSGIAGTYEQYF. DNA of the CDR3: TGCAGTGCTAGAAATCTCACCCCTAGTGGGATAGCGGGAACCTACGAGCAGTACTTC.

The CDR3 DNA is TGCAGTGCTAGACCCACTCCTAGCGTGACCCCCTACAATGAGCAGTTCTTC. Its protein product is CSARPTPSVTPYNEQFF. The rearrangement links TRBV20-1 to TRBJ2-1; TRBD2 might be the D (6 bases). V lost 2 bases and J 2 bases, leaving 19 bases between the germline ends. The CDR3 is 17 residues long. From germline, CDR1 is DFQATT and CDR2 SNEGSKA (reference sequence).

This chain joins TRBV5-6 and TRBJ1-2; D is possibly TRBD1 (5 bases). Germline CDR1 reads SGHDT; CDR2 reads YYEEEE. V dropped 1 base and J dropped 5 bases, with 9 bases sitting between them. The CDR3 runs to 13 residues. The CDR3 reads CASSLRRGYGYTF. For the CDR3, the DNA is TGTGCCAGCAGCTTGAGGAGGGGATATGGCTACACCTTC.

The sample holds many counts of this clonotype. The chain uses TRBV28 and TRBJ1-1, with D possibly TRBD1 on 5 matching bases. Trimming took 3 bases from V and 13 from J, leaving 21 bases between them. The germline V gene has CDR1 MDHEN and CDR2 SYDVKM. This CDR3 spans 14 amino acids. CDR3 sequence reads: CASSLVLLGAGVFF. The DNA of the CDR3 is TGTGCCAGCAGTTTGGTACTCCTCGGGGCGGGGGTTTTCTTT.

This clonotype was found once. A much larger clone differs from this one at a single base, so this may be a read error. The genes are TRBV28 and TRBJ2-7; D gene uncertain. This CDR3 has 12 residues. Germline CDR1 is MDHEN and CDR2 is SYDVKM. CDR3 amino acids: CVNSQLNYEQYF. CDR3 in DNA: TGTGTCAACAGCCAGCTCAACTACGAGCAGTACTTC.

Of note for this clonotype: At one end the junction does not follow the germline gene, possibly because of a read error. The chain couples TRBV10-3 to TRBJ2-2, with 8 bases that match TRBD2. The CDR3 extends over 15 amino acids. Germline lookup yields CDR1 ENHRY and CDR2 SYGVKD. The CDR3, as DNA: TGTGCCATCAGTGTACTAGCGGCGAATACCGTGGAGCTGTTTTTT. Translated, it gives CAISVLAANTVELFF.

As regards this clonotype: The junction departs from germline at one end; a sequencing error may be responsible. The V and J genes are TRBV6-2 or TRBV6-3 and TRBJ2-3, with D perhaps matching TRBD1 (6 bases). The CDR3 has 14 residues. The V gene's germline CDR1 is MNHEY and CDR2 SVGEGT. The chain's CDR3 is CASTMDSATDTQYF. The CDR3 nucleotides read TGTGCGAGCACCATGGACAGTGCAACAGATACGCAGTATTTT.

Turning to this clonotype: At one of its ends the junction is not consistent with the germline gene, which may arise from a read error. The J gene is TRBJ2-2, the V gene TRBV10-3; weak D call: TRBD2 (5 bases). This CDR3 is 15 amino acids long. Germline values: CDR1 ENHRY, CDR2 SYGVKD. Written as DNA, the CDR3 is TGTGCCATCAGTGTACCAGCGGCGAACACCGGGGAGCCGTTTTTT. Amino acids: CAISVPAANTGEPFF.

As to this clonotype: The junction departs from the called germline gene at one end, perhaps through a read error. J is TRBJ2-1 and V is TRBV5-1, with 8 bases matching TRBD2. In germline, CDR1 is SGHRS, CDR2 YFSETQ. The CDR3 loop spans 16 amino acids. CDR3 protein: CASGSGAGAAYNEQFF. CDR3 DNA: TGCGCCAGCGGCTCCGGAGCGGGAGCGGCCTACAATGAGCAATTCTTC.